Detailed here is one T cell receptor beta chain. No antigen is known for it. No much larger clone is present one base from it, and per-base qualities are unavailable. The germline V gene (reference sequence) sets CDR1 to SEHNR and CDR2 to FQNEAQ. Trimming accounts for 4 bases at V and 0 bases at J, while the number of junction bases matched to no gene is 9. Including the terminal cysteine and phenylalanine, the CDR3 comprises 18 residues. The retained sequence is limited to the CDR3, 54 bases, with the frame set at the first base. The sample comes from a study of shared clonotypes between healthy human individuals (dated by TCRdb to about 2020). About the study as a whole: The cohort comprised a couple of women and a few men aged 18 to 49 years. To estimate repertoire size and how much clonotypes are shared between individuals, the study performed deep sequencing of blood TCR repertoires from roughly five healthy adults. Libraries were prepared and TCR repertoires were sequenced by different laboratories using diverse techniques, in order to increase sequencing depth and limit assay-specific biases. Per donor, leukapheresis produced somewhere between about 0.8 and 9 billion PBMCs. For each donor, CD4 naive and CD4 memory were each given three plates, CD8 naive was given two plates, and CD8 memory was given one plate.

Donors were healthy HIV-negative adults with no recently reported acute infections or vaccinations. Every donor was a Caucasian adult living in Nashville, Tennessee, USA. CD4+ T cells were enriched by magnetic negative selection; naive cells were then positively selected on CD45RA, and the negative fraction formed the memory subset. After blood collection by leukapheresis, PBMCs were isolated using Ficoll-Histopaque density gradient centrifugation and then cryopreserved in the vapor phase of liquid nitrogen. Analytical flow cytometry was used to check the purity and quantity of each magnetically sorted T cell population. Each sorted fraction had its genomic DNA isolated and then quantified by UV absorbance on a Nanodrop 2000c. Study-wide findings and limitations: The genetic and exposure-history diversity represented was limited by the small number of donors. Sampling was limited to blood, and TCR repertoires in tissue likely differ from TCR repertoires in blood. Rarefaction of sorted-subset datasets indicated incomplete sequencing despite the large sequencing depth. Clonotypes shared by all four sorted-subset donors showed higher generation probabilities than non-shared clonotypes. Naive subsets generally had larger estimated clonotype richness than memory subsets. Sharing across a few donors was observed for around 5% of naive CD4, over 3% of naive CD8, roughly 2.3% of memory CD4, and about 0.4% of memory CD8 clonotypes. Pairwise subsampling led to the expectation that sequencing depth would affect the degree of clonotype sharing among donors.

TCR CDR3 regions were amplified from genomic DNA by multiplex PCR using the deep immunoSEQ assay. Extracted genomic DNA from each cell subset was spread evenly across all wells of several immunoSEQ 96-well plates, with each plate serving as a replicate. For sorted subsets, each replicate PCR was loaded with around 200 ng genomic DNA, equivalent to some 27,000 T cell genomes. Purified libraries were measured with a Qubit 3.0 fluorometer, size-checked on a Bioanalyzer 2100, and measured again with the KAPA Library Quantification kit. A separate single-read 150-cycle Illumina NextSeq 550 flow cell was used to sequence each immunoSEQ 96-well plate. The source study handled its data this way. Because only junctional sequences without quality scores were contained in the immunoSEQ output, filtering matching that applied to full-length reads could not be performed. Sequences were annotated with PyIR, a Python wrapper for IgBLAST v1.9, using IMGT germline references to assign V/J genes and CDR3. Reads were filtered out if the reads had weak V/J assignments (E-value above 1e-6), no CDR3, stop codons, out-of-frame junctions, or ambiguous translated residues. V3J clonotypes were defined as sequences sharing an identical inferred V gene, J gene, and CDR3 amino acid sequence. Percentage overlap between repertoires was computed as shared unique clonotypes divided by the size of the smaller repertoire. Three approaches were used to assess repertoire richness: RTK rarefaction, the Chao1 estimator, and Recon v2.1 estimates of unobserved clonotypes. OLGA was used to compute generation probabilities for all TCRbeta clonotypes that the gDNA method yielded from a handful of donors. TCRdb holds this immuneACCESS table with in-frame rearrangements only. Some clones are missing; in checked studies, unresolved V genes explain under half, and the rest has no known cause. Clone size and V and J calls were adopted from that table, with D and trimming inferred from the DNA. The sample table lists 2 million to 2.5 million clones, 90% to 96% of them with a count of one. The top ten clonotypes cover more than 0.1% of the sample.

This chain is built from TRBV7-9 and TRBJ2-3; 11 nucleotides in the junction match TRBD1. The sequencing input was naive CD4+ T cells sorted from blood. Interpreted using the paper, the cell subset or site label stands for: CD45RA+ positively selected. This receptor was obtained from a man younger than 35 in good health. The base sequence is TGTGCCAGCAGCTCCCTTAGCTGGACAGGGGGCAGCACAGATACGCAGTATTTT. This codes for CASSSLSWTGGSTDTQYF. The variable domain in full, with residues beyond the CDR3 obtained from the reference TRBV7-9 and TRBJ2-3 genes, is DTGVSQNPRHKITKRGQNVTFRCDPISEHNRLYWYRQTLGQGPEFLTYFQNEAQLEKSRLLSDRFSAERPKGSFSTLEIQRTEQGDSAMYLCASSSLSWTGGSTDTQYFGPGTRLTVL.